One and the same sample provided the 10 T cell receptor beta chains below, sequenced in a study of early T cells in non-severe SARS-CoV-2 infection. TCRdb reprocessed the 5' RACE reads via MiXCR and lists one record per CDR3 protein. The sample has 45,000 or so distinct CDR3 sequences; roughly 7% are singletons. The sample was whole blood. These receptors were obtained from an adult who was a healthcare worker with PCR-confirmed SARS-CoV-2 infection or an uninfected control (not recorded which).

Many counts were recorded for this clonotype. For the CDR3, the DNA is TGTGCCAGCAGTTTTGACTTCTACGAGCAGTACTTC. Translation gives CASSFDFYEQYF. The rearrangement uses TRBV28 and TRBJ2-7; no clear D. With 3 bases removed from V and 3 bases from J, the gap between germline ends came to 6 bases. The CDR3 extends over 12 amino acids. The V gene's germline CDR1 is MDHEN and CDR2 SYDVKM.

This clonotype was counted many times. The chain is built from TRBV28 and TRBJ1-5; no clear D gene. The germline V and J ends were trimmed by 3 bases and 4 bases, with 10 bases remaining between them. CDR3 length: 14 residues. CDR1 is MDHEN, CDR2 SYDVKM, per germline. The CDR3 DNA sequence: TGTGCCAGCAGTTTCCCGGACGTGAATCAGCCCCAGCATTTT. Amino acid sequence: CASSFPDVNQPQHF.

As DNA, the CDR3 is TGTGCCAGCAGTCTAGTAGCGGGGCCCTACAATGAGCAGTTCTTC. Translation: CASSLVAGPYNEQFF. The chain couples TRBV7-6 to TRBJ2-1; 8 bases align to TRBD2. In germline, CDR1 is SGHVS, CDR2 FNYEAQ. Trimming took 6 bases from V and 2 from J; bases not matched to a gene: 6. This CDR3 is built from 15 residues. Filled out from reference TRBV7-6 and TRBJ2-1, the complete variable domain reads GAGVSQSPRYKVTKRGQDVALRCDPISGHVSLYWYRQALGQGPEFLTYFNYEAQQDKSGLPNDRFSAERPEGSISTLTIQRTEQRDSAMYRCASSLVAGPYNEQFFGPGTRLTVL.

This clonotype has more than one count but fewer than ten. The CDR3: CASSIQHSNQPQHF. CDR3 sequence (DNA): TGTGCCAGTAGTATTCAGCATAGCAATCAGCCCCAGCATTTT. The rearrangement joins TRBV19 to TRBJ1-5, with D unclear. Germline CDR1 LNHDA, CDR2 SQIVND (reference sequence). Deletions cut 3 bases from V and 0 bases from J, with 6 bases between. The CDR3 extends over 14 amino acids.

This clonotype was recorded at least ten times. CDR3 sequence: CASATGNQPQHF. The CDR3 region has the DNA TGTGCCTCCGCAACGGGGAATCAGCCCCAGCATTTT. The chain carries TRBV6-5 and TRBJ1-5, with unresolved D. V gave up 11 bases and J gave up 4 bases, with 12 bases separating them. The CDR3 is 12 amino acids. Germline CDR1 MNHEY, CDR2 SVGAGI.

This clonotype was counted only a few times. This chain links TRBV2 with TRBJ2-4; D uncertain. CDR3 length: 13 residues. Germline loops: CDR1 SNHLY, CDR2 FYNNEI. The V gene lost 0 bases and the J gene lost 7 bases, with 7 bases spanning the gap. The CDR3 sequence: CASSEAETNIQYF. CDR3 DNA sequence: TGTGCCAGCAGTGAAGCCGAGACCAACATTCAGTACTTC.

The rearrangement uses TRBV19 and TRBJ2-6; the D is unclear. CDR3 length: 16 amino acids. CDR1 is LNHDA and CDR2 is SQIVND in the germline V gene (reference sequence). V lost 7 bases and J lost 0, with 13 bases in between. CDR3 sequence (DNA): TGTGCCAGTACCCGACGAGTAAGCTCTGGGGCCAACGTCCTGACTTTC. Amino acid sequence: CASTRRVSSGANVLTF.

V usage is TRBV6-1 and J usage is TRBJ2-3; D may be TRBD2 (5 bases). This CDR3 spans 15 amino acids. Germline-derived CDR1 and CDR2 are MNHNS and SASEGT. Trimming removed 6 bases from V and 6 bases from J, with 19 bases in between. CDR3 in amino acids: CASRVGSPLGDTQYF. In nucleotides, the CDR3 is TGTGCCAGCAGAGTGGGGAGTCCGCTCGGGGATACGCAGTATTTT.

The chain joins TRBV7-6 to TRBJ1-2; D gene uncertain. CDR1 is SGHVS, CDR2 FNYEAQ, per germline. V lost 2 bases and J lost 2, with 18 bases in between. The CDR3 is 17 amino acids. Here the CDR3 DNA reads TGTGCCAGCAGCTTACTGGAACAGAGCTCTCTCAACTATGGCTACACCTTC. Translated: CASSLLEQSSLNYGYTF.

V usage is TRBV9 and J usage is TRBJ2-5; D gene uncertain. Germline loops: CDR1 SGDLS, CDR2 YYNGEE. Trimming pared 4 bases from V and 4 bases from J, leaving 17 bases between. This CDR3 is 15 amino acids long. The CDR3 nucleotides are TGTGCCAGCAGCCCCCGGGCCCAATTGGGAGAGACCCAGTACTTC. This encodes CASSPRAQLGETQYF.